This T cell receptor (beta chain) was profiled in a study of T cell responses to AZD1222 COVID-19 vaccine. Using immunoSEQ multiplex PCR, the repertoire was profiled, and TCRdb retains in-frame clones only, with some absent. This table has under 150,000 clones, 70% to 90% appearing once. The sequenced sample was peripheral blood, obtained 28 days after the second AZD1222 dose. The receptor was isolated from an adult who received the AZD1222 COVID-19 vaccine.

CDR3 DNA: TGTGCCAGCCGTCAGGGACAGGGGGCGCACGGCTATGGCTACACCTTC. Its protein product is CASRQGQGAHGYGYTF. The gene calls are TRBV2 and TRBJ1-2; 12 bases are a match to TRBD1. Germline values: CDR1 SNHLY, CDR2 FYNNEI. This CDR3 region has 16 residues. Trimming took 8 bases from V and 4 from J; bases not matched to a gene: 11.